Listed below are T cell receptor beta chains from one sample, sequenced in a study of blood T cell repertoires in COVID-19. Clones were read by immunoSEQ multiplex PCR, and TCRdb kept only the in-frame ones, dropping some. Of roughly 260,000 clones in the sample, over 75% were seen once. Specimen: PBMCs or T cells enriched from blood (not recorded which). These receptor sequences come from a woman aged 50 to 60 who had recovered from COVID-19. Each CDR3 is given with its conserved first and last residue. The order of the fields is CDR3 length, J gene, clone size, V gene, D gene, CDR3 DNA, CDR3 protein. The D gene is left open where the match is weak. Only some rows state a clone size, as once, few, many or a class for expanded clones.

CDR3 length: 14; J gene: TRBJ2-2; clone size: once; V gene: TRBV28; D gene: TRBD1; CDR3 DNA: TGTGCCATCAGGGACAGACTCAACACCGGGGAGCTGTTTTTT; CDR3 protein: CAIRDRLNTGELFF
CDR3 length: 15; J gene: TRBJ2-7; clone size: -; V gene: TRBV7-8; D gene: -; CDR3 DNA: TGTGCCAGCAGCTTAGTTGCCGCTCCTACCTACGAGCAGTACTTC; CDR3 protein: CASSLVAAPTYEQYF
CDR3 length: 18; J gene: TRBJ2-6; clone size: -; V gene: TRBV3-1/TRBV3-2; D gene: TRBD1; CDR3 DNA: TGTGCCAGCAGCCCCAGGACAGGGACCTTCTCTGGGGCCAACGTCCTGACTTTC; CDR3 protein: CASSPRTGTFSGANVLTF
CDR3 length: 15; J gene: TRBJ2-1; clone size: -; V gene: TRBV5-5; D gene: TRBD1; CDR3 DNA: TGTGCCAGCAGCTTGTCGGGACAGGGAGGCAATGAGCAGTTCTTC; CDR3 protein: CASSLSGQGGNEQFF
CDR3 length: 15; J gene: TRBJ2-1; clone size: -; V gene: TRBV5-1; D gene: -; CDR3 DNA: TGCGCCAGCAGCTTGGACCTTAGCTCCTACAATGAGCAGTTCTTC; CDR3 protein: CASSLDLSSYNEQFF
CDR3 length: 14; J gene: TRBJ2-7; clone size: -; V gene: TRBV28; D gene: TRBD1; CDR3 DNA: TGTGCCAGCAGGGGGACAGGGAATCGCTACGAGCAGTACTTC; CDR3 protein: CASRGTGNRYEQYF
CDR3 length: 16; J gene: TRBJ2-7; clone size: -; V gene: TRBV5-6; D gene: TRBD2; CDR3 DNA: TGTGCCAGCAGCTACGCCGAGACTAGCAGAACCTACGAGCAGTACTTC; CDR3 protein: CASSYAETSRTYEQYF
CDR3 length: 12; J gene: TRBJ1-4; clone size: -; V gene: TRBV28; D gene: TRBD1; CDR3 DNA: TGTGCCAGCAGACAGGGGGAGAAAAAACTGTTTTTT; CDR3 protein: CASRQGEKKLFF
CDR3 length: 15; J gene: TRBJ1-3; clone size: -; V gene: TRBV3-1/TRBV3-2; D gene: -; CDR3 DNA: TGTGCCAGCAGCCACATACAGTACTCTGGAAACACCATATATTTT; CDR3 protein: CASSHIQYSGNTIYF
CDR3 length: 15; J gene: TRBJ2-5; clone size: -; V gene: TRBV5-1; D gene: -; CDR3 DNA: TGCGCCAGCAGGGATTTAGGGGGGGCTCAAGAGACCCAGTACTTC; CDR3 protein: CASRDLGGAQETQYF
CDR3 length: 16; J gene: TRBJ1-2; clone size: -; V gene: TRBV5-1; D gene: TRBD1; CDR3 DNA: TGCGCCAGCAGCTTGGCCCCCGGGACAGCGGACTATGGCTACACCTTC; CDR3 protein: CASSLAPGTADYGYTF
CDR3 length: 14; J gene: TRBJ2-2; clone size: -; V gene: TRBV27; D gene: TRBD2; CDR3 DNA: TGTGCCAGCAGACTAGCGGCTACGAACGGGGAGCTGTTTTTT; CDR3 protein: CASRLAATNGELFF
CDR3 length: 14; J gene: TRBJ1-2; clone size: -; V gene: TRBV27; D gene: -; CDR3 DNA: TGTGCCAGCAGTTTAAGGGGCCCAAGCTATGGCTACACCTTC; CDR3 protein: CASSLRGPSYGYTF
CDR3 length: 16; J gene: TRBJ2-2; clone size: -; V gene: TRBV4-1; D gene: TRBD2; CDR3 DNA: TGCGCCAGCAGCCAAGGGACTAGCGGTAACACCGGGGAGCTGTTTTTT; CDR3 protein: CASSQGTSGNTGELFF
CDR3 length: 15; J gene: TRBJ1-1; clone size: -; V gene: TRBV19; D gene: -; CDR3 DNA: TGTGCCAGTAGTACCCTCGACAGTATGAACACTGAAGCTTTCTTT; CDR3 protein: CASSTLDSMNTEAFF
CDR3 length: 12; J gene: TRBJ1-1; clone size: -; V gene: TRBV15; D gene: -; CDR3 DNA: TGTGCCACCAGCAGAGAACTCACTGAAGCTTTCTTT; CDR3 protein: CATSRELTEAFF
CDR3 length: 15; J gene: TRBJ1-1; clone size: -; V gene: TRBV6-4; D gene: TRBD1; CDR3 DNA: TGTGCCAGCAGTGCTTCAGGGACAGGGCACACTGAAGCTTTCTTT; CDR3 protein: CASSASGTGHTEAFF
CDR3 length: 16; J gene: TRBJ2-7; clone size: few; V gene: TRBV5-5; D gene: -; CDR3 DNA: TGTGCCAGCAGCCTGAACCGGGACACCTACTCCTACGAGCAGTACTTC; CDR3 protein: CASSLNRDTYSYEQYF
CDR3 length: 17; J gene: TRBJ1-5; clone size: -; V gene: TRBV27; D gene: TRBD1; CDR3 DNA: TGTGCCAGCAGCGTCCCGGGACAGGATGAGGGCAATCAGCCCCAGCATTTT; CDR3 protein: CASSVPGQDEGNQPQHF
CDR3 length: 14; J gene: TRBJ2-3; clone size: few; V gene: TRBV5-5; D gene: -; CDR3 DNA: TGTGCCAGCCGACGAGGGGCGGGATCAGATACGCAGTATTTT; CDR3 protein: CASRRGAGSDTQYF
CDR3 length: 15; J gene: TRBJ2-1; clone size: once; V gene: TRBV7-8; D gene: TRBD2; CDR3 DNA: TGTGCCAGCAGCTTAGCGGGGCTAGCGGGCAATGAGCAGTTCTTC; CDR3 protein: CASSLAGLAGNEQFF
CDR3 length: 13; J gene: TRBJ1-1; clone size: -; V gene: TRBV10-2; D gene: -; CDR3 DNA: TGCGCCAGCAGTGGTAGGACAAACACTGAAGCTTTCTTT; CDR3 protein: CASSGRTNTEAFF
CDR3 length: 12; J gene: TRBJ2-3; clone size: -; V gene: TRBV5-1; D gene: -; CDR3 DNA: TGCGCCAGCAGCCTCAGCACAGATACGCAGTATTTT; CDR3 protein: CASSLSTDTQYF
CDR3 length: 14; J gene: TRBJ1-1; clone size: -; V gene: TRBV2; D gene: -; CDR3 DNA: TGTGCCAGCCCCCAAGGACTTGAAGCCACTGAAGCTTTCTTT; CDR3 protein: CASPQGLEATEAFF
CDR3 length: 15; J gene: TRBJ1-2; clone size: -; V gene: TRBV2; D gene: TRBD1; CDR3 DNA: TGTGCCAGCTCTCGGGGACAGGGAAATTACTATGGCTACACCTTC; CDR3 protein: CASSRGQGNYYGYTF
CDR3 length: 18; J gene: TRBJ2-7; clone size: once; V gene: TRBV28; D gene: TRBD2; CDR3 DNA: TGTGCCAGCAGTTCATTCCCTGGACTAGCGGGAGATTTCTACGAGCAGTACTTC; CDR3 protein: CASSSFPGLAGDFYEQYF
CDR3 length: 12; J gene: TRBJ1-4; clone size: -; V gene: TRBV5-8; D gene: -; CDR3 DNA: TGTGCCAGTACGGACTTAGGTGAAAAACTGTTTTTT; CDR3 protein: CASTDLGEKLFF
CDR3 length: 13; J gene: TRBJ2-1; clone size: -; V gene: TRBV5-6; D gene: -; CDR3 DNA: TGTGCCAGCAGCTTCTCAAGGGGCAATGAGCAGTTCTTC; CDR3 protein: CASSFSRGNEQFF
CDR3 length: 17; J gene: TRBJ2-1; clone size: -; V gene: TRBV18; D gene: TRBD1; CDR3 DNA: TGTGCCAGCTCACCACGTTCGGTGACAGGGGGCATGAATGAGCAGTTCTTC; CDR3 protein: CASSPRSVTGGMNEQFF
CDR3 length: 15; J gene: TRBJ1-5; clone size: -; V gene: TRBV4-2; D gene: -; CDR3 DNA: TGTGCCAGCACCGAGGACAGTCATTCCAATCAGCCCCAGCATTTT; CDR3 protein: CASTEDSHSNQPQHF
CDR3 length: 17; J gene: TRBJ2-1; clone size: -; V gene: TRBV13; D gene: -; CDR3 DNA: TGTGCCAGCAGCTTAGGCCTAGGAGGAAGCTCCTACAATGAGCAGTTCTTC; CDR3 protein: CASSLGLGGSSYNEQFF
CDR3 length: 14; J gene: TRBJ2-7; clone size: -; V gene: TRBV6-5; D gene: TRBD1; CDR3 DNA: TGTGCCAGCAGTATACAGGGGGCGTCCTACGAGCAGTACTTC; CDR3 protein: CASSIQGASYEQYF
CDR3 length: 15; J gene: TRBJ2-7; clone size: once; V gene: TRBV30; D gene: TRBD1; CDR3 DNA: TGTGCCTGGGCCCGACCGGGACAGGGGCTCTACGAGCAGTACTTC; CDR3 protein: CAWARPGQGLYEQYF
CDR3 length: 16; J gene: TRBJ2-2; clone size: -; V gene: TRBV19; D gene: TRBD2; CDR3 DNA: TGTGCCAGTAGCCAGACGGGGGGGAAGAACACCGGGGAGCTGTTTTTT; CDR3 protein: CASSQTGGKNTGELFF
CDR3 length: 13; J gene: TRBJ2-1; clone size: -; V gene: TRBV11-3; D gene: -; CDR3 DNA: TGTGCCAGCAGCTTTGAGAGGGGGAATGAGCAGTTCTTC; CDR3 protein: CASSFERGNEQFF
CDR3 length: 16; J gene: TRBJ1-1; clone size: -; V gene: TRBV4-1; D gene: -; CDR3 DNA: TGCGCCAGCAGCCAAGATCATGAGGATACGAACACTGAAGCTTTCTTT; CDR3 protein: CASSQDHEDTNTEAFF
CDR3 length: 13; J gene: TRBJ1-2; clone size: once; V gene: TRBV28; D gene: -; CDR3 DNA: TGTGCCAGCAGTTTACCATGGAGCTATGGCTACACCTTC; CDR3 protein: CASSLPWSYGYTF
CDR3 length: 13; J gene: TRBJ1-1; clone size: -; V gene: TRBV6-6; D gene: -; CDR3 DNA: TGTGCCAGCACCCATGGCGGACAGCTTGAAGCTTTCTTT; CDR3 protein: CASTHGGQLEAFF
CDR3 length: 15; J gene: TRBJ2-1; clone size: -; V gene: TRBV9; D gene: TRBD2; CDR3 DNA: TGTGCCAGCAGCGTTCGGCCTAGCGGGAAGCATGAGCAGTTCTTC; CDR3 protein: CASSVRPSGKHEQFF
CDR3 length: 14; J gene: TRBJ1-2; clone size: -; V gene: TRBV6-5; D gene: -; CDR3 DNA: TGTGCCAGCAGTTACTCGGCAGATAACTATGGCTACACCTTC; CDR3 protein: CASSYSADNYGYTF